The 6 T cell receptor beta chains below were found in one sample sequenced in a study of spatial heterogeneity in lung cancer. Study-level findings and limits: For expanded intratumoral alpha and beta TCRs, counts tracked tumor mutation counts.

TCRdb processed the 5' RACE reads anew with MiXCR; each CDR3 protein has one entry. The table records roughly 7,000 distinct CDR3 sequences, about 14% of them present only once. Time point in this sample: sample taken at primary tumor resection. Their antigen targets remain unknown. Here the sequenced sample was lung tumor tissue, taken at surgery. All receptors come from a male donor with early-stage non-small cell lung cancer.

By frequency in the sample, this clonotype is medium-sized (0.01 to 0.1%). The chain combines TRBV5-4 with TRBJ1-4, with D hard to call. Germline V gene data show CDR1 as SGHNT and CDR2 as YYREEE (reference sequence). The V gene lost 4 bases and the J gene lost 3 bases, with 7 bases spanning the gap. The CDR3 contains 13 residues. The CDR3 loop reads CASSAVANEKLFF. The DNA for the CDR3 is TGTGCCAGCAGCGCCGTAGCTAATGAAAAACTGTTTTTT.

This clonotype is categorized as medium-sized. The chain recombines TRBV10-3 with TRBJ2-2; D might be TRBD2 (6 bases). Germline V lookup: CDR1 ENHRY, CDR2 SYGVKD. V lost 6 bases and J 2 bases, leaving 13 bases between the germline ends. CDR3 length: 15 residues. DNA of the CDR3: TGTGCCATCAGACCGGGACTGAGTAACACCGGGGAGCTGTTTTTT. It is translated as CAIRPGLSNTGELFF.

This clonotype is judged medium-sized. This chain links TRBV29-1 with TRBJ2-3; the D gene is possibly TRBD2 (7 bases). The V gene lost 4 bases and the J gene lost 3 bases, with 14 bases spanning the gap. The CDR3 is made up of 14 amino acids. Germline CDR1 is SQVTM and CDR2 is ANQGSEA. The CDR3 coding sequence is TGCAGCGTTGTACGGGGGGCCTGGACAGATACGCAGTATTTT. This codes for CSVVRGAWTDTQYF.

This clonotype is labeled medium-sized. The chain combines TRBV6-5 with TRBJ1-1, with D maybe TRBD1 (5 bases). Trimming took off 4 bases at V and 1 base at J, with 10 bases between the two ends. Germline V lookup: CDR1 MNHEY, CDR2 SVGAGI. The CDR3 is made up of 14 amino acids. CDR3 region: CASSFRGQNTEAFF. In nucleotides, the CDR3 is TGTGCCAGCAGTTTCCGGGGCCAGAACACTGAAGCTTTCTTT.

The chain combines TRBV5-1 with TRBJ1-4; D not resolved. Germline V gene sequence: CDR1 SGHRS, CDR2 YFSETQ. The V and J ends lost 1 base and 0 bases respectively, with 4 bases between them. The CDR3 extends over 14 amino acids. This CDR3 is CASSLSATNEKLFF. DNA for the CDR3: TGCGCCAGCAGCTTGAGTGCAACTAATGAAAAACTGTTTTTT.

By sample fraction, this clonotype is medium-sized. The chain is built from TRBV20-1 and TRBJ1-1, with TRBD1 matching over 7 bases. The trim removed 4 bases at V and 4 bases at J, leaving 6 bases unmatched. Germline lookup yields CDR1 DFQATT and CDR2 SNEGSKA (reference sequence). The CDR3 extends over 13 amino acids. CDR3 sequence: CSATSDRVTEAFF. CDR3 bases: TGCAGTGCTACTAGTGACAGGGTCACTGAAGCTTTCTTT.